Presented here are 23 T cell receptor beta chains from one specimen sequenced in a study of T cell repertoires in cytomegalovirus infection. One entry per CDR3 protein results from TCRdb running MiXCR on the reads. The sample has roughly 600,000 distinct CDR3 sequences, 20% to 25% seen once; the top ten hold around 8%. Input material: CD8+ T cells from PBMCs. These receptors were collected from a human donor in good health (CMV status not recorded). Some clones in this sample may be carry-over from other donors' samples.

The V and J genes are TRBV28 and TRBJ1-2; D is unresolved. Germline CDR1 is MDHEN and CDR2 is SYDVKM. The V end was cut by 4 bases, the J end by 1 base, with 10 bases between. CDR3 size: 14 residues. The CDR3 sequence: CASSSLSVNYGYTF. CDR3 in DNA: TGTGCCAGCAGTTCTCTCTCCGTTAACTATGGCTACACCTTC.

The gene calls are TRBV7-9 and TRBJ2-7, with D possibly called TRBD1 or TRBD2 (5 bases each). This CDR3 is 14 amino acids long. V lost 2 bases to trimming and J lost 2 bases, with 10 bases between them. The germline V gene has CDR1 SEHNR and CDR2 FQNEAQ (reference sequence). This chain's CDR3 is CASSLPGRPYEQYF. The CDR3 DNA is TGTGCCAGCAGCTTACCGGGGCGGCCCTACGAGCAGTACTTC.

The rearrangement uses TRBV7-9 and TRBJ2-1; 8 bases match TRBD2. CDR3 length: 16 amino acids. The V segment lost 1 base and the J segment 5 bases; nucleotides outside the gene matches: 7. Germline-derived CDR1 and CDR2 are SEHNR and FQNEAQ (reference sequence). The CDR3 region is CASSLVSSGGHNEQFF. As DNA, the CDR3 is TGTGCCAGCAGCTTAGTATCCAGCGGGGGACACAATGAGCAGTTCTTC.

This clonotype was found a few times. The chain uses TRBV28 and TRBJ1-1; 8 bases are shared with TRBD1. V trimming: 6 bases; J trimming: 4 bases; junction bases outside the gene matches: 10. From germline, CDR1 is MDHEN and CDR2 SYDVKM. The CDR3 is 15 amino acids. The CDR3 is CASSLGQGILTEAFF. Here the CDR3 DNA reads TGTGCCAGCAGCCTTGGACAGGGAATTCTCACTGAAGCTTTCTTT.

This chain joins TRBV7-6 and TRBJ2-1; 8 bases align to TRBD2. Trimming at V came to 0 bases and at J to 4 bases, leaving 5 bases not matched to a gene. CDR3 size: 16 residues. Germline V gives CDR1 SGHVS, CDR2 FNYEAQ. CDR3 residues: CASSLARAGEYNEQFF. The CDR3 nucleotides are TGTGCCAGCAGCTTAGCGAGAGCGGGGGAGTACAATGAGCAGTTCTTC.

This rearrangement joins TRBV3-1 to TRBJ1-2, with a tentative D call TRBD1 (5 bases). Trimming cost V 0 bases and J 4 bases, with 18 bases left between them. The V gene's germline CDR1 is LGHDT and CDR2 YNNKEL (reference sequence). The CDR3 contains 17 residues. CDR3 sequence reads: CASSQDRRGTSSYGYTF. The CDR3 region has the DNA TGTGCCAGCAGCCAAGATCGGCGGGGGACGTCTAGCTATGGCTACACCTTC.

This clonotype was seen a handful of times. This chain connects TRBV6-6 to TRBJ2-2; the D call may be TRBD1 or TRBD2 (6 bases each). Germline assignment: CDR1 MNHNY and CDR2 SVGAGI (reference sequence). The V and J ends lost 1 base and 4 bases respectively, with 13 bases between them. The CDR3 contains 16 residues. CDR3 nucleotide sequence: TGTGCCAGCAGTTACTTACGGGGGCCGAGCACCGGGGAGCTGTTTTTT. Its translation: CASSYLRGPSTGELFF.

This clonotype was counted only a few times. Since no conserved phenylalanine or tryptophan closes the CDR3, a read error is the likely cause. The chain couples TRBV11-3 to TRBJ2-1, with 10 nucleotides matching TRBD2. The CDR3 totals 15 residues. In germline, CDR1 is SGHNT, CDR2 YENEEA. V shed 1 base, J shed 7 bases, and the junction held 4 bases outside the gene matches. The CDR3 coding sequence is TGTGCCAGCAGCTTAGGCCCACTAGCGGGGAATGAGCAGTTCTCC. It is translated as CASSLGPLAGNEQFS.

This chain joins TRBV29-1 and TRBJ2-7; D tentatively reads TRBD1 or TRBD2 (6 bases each). The V gene lost 6 bases and the J gene lost 0 bases, with 12 bases spanning the gap. CDR1 and CDR2 from the germline V gene are SQVTM and ANQGSEA. This CDR3 is built from 13 residues. The CDR3 reads CSVRGPPSYEQYF. CDR3 sequence (DNA): TGCAGCGTACGGGGGCCTCCCTCCTACGAGCAGTACTTC.

As concerns this clonotype: Possible read error: a much larger clone is one base away. The chain employs TRBV25-1 and TRBJ2-5, with 7 nucleotides matching TRBD1. The germline V gene encodes CDR1 MGHDK and CDR2 SYGVNS. The CDR3 is 12 residues long. V was clipped by 7 bases and J by 4 bases; unmatched bases: 3. The CDR3 DNA is TGTGCCAGCACAGGGGGAAGAGAGACCCAGTACTTC. Amino acid sequence: CASTGGRETQYF.

This CDR3 is CASSLTWNEQYF. Here the CDR3 DNA reads TGTGCCAGCAGCTTAACATGGAACGAGCAGTACTTC. The V call is TRBV11-1, the J call TRBJ2-7; D unresolved. The CDR3 spans 12 residues. Germline V gene sequence: CDR1 SGHAT, CDR2 FQDESV (reference sequence). The ends were cut back, 2 bases at V and 5 bases at J, with 7 bases in the middle.

The rearrangement joins TRBV5-4 to TRBJ2-7; D is unclear. V lost 3 bases, J lost 3 bases, and 10 bases lay in between. Germline V lookup: CDR1 SGHNT, CDR2 YYREEE (reference sequence). There are 13 residues in the CDR3. The CDR3 region has the DNA TGTGCCAGCAGCTCCCCGGCAGACTACGAGCAGTACTTC. Translation gives CASSSPADYEQYF.

This clonotype came up once. CDR3 coding DNA: TGTGCCAGCAGCAAAAAAAGGACCCCGTACGAGCAGTACGTC. Translation gives CASSKKRTPYEQYV. This sequence joins TRBV7-6 and TRBJ2-7; D ambiguous. Trimming removed 5 bases from V and 4 bases from J, with 15 bases in between. The germline gives CDR1 SGHVS, CDR2 FNYEAQ. The CDR3 runs 14 residues.

In regard to this clonotype: A read error is possible here, since a much larger clone lies one base away. This rearrangement joins TRBV6-5 to TRBJ2-7, with D possibly called TRBD1 or TRBD2 (6 bases each). This CDR3 is built from 19 residues. CDR1 is MNHEY, CDR2 SVGAGI, per germline. The CDR3 bases are TGTGTCAGCAGTCAAAACCCCCCCTTCGGGGGCCACTTTCCCTACGAGCAGTACGTC. Encoded protein: CVSSQNPPFGGHFPYEQYV.

For this clonotype: Because the CDR3 is missing its conserved closing phenylalanine or tryptophan, this is likely a read error. The chain carries TRBV6-6 and TRBJ2-5, with a tentative D call TRBD2 (6 bases). This CDR3 comprises 13 residues. Germline V gene lookup returns CDR1 MNHNY and CDR2 SVGAGI (reference sequence). CDR3 sequence reads: CVSSYSGEETQYY. Written as DNA, the CDR3 is TGTGTCAGCAGTTACTCGGGGGAAGAGACCCAGTACTAC.

The chain has TRBV13 and TRBJ1-1, with a possible D match to TRBD1 (6 bases). Per the germline V gene, CDR1 is PRHDT and CDR2 is FYEKMQ (reference sequence). The CDR3 has 13 residues. Trimming stripped 3 bases from V and 10 bases from J, with 15 bases between. CDR3 in amino acids: CASSLGGAAVAFF. The CDR3 DNA sequence: TGTGCCAGCAGCTTGGGGGGGGCCGCCGTAGCTTTCTTT.

Only a few counts were recorded for this clonotype. This sequence joins TRBV29-1 and TRBJ2-7; possibly TRBD1 or TRBD2 for D (5 bases each). Germline loops: CDR1 SQVTM, CDR2 ANQGSEA. This CDR3 contains 14 residues. Trimming removed 3 bases from V and 5 bases from J, with 17 bases in between. This CDR3 is CSVDTGRMRDEQYF. The CDR3 DNA reads as TGCAGCGTTGATACAGGCCGGATGCGGGACGAGCAGTACTTC.

This clonotype has a handful of counts. The chain uses TRBV27 and TRBJ2-2, with 11 bases identical to TRBD2. The CDR3 runs 16 residues. J gave up 2 bases and V 3 bases, and 2 bases lay outside the gene matches. Germline loops: CDR1 MNHEY, CDR2 SMNVEV (reference sequence). CDR3 nucleotides: TGTGCCAGCAGTTTCGGACTAGCGGGTAACACCGGGGAGCTGTTTTTT. It codes for CASSFGLAGNTGELFF.

The chain couples TRBV13 to TRBJ2-2; weak D call: TRBD1 (6 bases). Germline values: CDR1 PRHDT, CDR2 FYEKMQ (reference sequence). V shed 6 bases and J shed 1 base, with 12 bases lying between them. The CDR3 runs to 15 residues. This CDR3 reads CASRTRDKNTGELFF. CDR3 nucleotide sequence: TGTGCCAGCAGGACCCGGGACAAGAACACCGGGGAGCTGTTTTTT.

The table lists this clonotype with many counts. This sequence joins TRBV7-6 and TRBJ2-3; D remains ambiguous. CDR3 size: 14 residues. The V end lost 3 bases, the J end lost 6 bases, and 13 bases lay between the germline ends. Germline assignment: CDR1 SGHVS and CDR2 FNYEAQ. DNA for the CDR3: TGTGCCAGCAGCTTGCAGCCTCTGAAGGATACGCAGTATTTT. Protein product: CASSLQPLKDTQYF.

In the case of this clonotype: One end of the junction varies from germline; a read error may be responsible. The chain uses TRBV3-1 and TRBJ1-6; a possible D gene is TRBD1 (6 bases). CDR1 LGHDT and CDR2 YNNKEL come from the germline V gene (reference sequence). The CDR3 has 16 amino acids. CDR3 protein: CARSQEFRQETSPLHF. CDR3 in DNA: TGTGCCAGAAGCCAAGAGTTTAGACAGGAGACTTCACCCCTCCACTTT.

The chain carries TRBV14 and TRBJ1-1; D remains unclear. The CDR3 contains 14 residues. The germline CDR1 and CDR2 sequences are SGHDN and FVKESK. V lost 1 base, J lost 1 base, and 7 bases lay in between. CDR3 sequence: CASSQGTKNTEAFF. CDR3 nucleotide sequence: TGTGCCAGCAGCCAAGGGACGAAGAACACTGAAGCTTTCTTT.

This clonotype was detected only a few times. The chain employs TRBV7-8 and TRBJ2-5; D might be TRBD1 (6 bases). From germline, CDR1 is SGHVS and CDR2 FQNEAQ. Trimming took off 6 bases at V and 1 base at J, with 21 bases between the two ends. CDR3 length equals 17 residues. CDR3 residues: CASRAQGSGSSQETQYF. The CDR3 coding sequence is TGTGCCAGCAGAGCCCAGGGGTCGGGGAGCTCCCAAGAGACCCAGTACTTC.